The clone carrying this T cell receptor beta chain was detected only once. Germline V gene lookup returns CDR1 SNHLY and CDR2 FYNNEI. After removal of 6 bases from V and 10 bases from J, the junction contained 12 bases not matched to a gene. CDR3 size: 14 residues. In the original workflow: Amplified reference gene primers provided the basis for estimating nucleated cell counts. TCRdb keeps only in-frame clones here, not all; method: immunoSEQ multiplex PCR. Clone size and V and J calls were adopted from that table, with D and trimming inferred from the DNA. The repertoire holds about 210,000 clones, with about four fifths as singletons. This specimen belongs to a study of blood T cell repertoires in COVID-19. Study-wide background: Acute and convalescent COVID-19 samples came from the United States, Italy and Spain. The cDNA or gDNA used as material had been derived from T cells, B-cell-depleted T cells, or PBMCs.

The sample taken for sequencing was peripheral blood. This chain links TRBV2 with TRBJ2-4, with 7 bases that match TRBD2. The sequence came from a woman aged 40 to 55 with acute or convalescent COVID-19. This CDR3 is CASRGGGGRLIQYF. The CDR3 DNA is TGTGCCAGCAGGGGTGGCGGGGGACGTCTTATTCAGTACTTC.